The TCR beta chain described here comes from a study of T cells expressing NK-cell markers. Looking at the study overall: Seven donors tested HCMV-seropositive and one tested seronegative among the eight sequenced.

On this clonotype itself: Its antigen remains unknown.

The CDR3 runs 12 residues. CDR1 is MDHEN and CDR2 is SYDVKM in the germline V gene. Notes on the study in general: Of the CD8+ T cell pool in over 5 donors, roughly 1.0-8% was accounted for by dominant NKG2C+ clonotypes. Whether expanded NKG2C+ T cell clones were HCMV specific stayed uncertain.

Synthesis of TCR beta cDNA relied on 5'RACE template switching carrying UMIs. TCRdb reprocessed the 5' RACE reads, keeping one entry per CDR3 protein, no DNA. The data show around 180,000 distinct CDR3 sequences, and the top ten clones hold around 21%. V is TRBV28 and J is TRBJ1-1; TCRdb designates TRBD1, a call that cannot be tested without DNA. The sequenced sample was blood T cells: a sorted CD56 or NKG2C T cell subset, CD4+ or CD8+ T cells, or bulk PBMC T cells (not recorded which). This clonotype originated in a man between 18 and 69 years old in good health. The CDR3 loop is CASSLFAGEAFF.